This T cell receptor beta chain emerged from a study of CD4+ T cells in melanoma. Study-wide results and limits: Reportedly, melanoma neoantigen-specific CD4+ T cells showed varied differentiation states. CD8+ T cell, macrophage and B cell function reportedly correlated with neoantigen-specific CD4+ T cells.

There are 17 residues in the CDR3. V was clipped by 3 bases and J by 0 bases, with 17 bases between them. The germline V gene has CDR1 SGHDN and CDR2 FVKESK. Generated by immunoSEQ multiplex PCR, the TCRdb table keeps only in-frame clones and is missing some. The table has more than 13,000 clones, about 64% seen once. Concerning this clone itself: The antigen remains unidentified.

The TCR originated in a human donor with melanoma. The V call is TRBV14, the J call TRBJ2-5, with a weak D call TRBD1 (5 bases). The specimen was cells from a culture (not recorded whether cultured in vitro). The CDR3 nucleotides read TGTGCCAGCAGCCAGGGGATTAAGGGGTCGTACCAAGAGACCCAGTACTTC. Translating gives CASSQGIKGSYQETQYF.